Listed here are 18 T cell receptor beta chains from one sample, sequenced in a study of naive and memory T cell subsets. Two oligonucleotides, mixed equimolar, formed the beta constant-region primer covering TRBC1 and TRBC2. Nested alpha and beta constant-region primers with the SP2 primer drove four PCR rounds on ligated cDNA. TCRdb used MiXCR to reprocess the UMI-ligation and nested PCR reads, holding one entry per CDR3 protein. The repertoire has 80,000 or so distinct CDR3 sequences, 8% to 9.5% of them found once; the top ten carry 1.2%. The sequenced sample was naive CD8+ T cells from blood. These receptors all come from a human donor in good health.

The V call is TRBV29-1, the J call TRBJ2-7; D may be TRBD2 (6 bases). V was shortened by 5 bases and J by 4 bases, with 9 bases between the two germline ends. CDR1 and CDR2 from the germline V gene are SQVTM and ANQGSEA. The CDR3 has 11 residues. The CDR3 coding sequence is TGCAGCGTTAGGGACTCATACGAGCAGTACTTC. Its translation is CSVRDSYEQYF.

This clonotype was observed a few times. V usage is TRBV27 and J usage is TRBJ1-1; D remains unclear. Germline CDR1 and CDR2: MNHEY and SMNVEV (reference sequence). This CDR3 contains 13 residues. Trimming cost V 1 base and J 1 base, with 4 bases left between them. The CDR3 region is CASSLYANTEAFF. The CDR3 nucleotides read TGTGCCAGCAGTTTATACGCGAACACTGAAGCTTTCTTT.

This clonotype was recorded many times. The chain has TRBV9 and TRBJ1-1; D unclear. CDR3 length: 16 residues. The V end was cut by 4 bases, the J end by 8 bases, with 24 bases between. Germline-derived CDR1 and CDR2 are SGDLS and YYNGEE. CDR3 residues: CASSPWALGFSMEAFF. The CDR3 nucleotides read TGTGCCAGCAGCCCTTGGGCCTTAGGGTTCAGTATGGAAGCTTTCTTT.

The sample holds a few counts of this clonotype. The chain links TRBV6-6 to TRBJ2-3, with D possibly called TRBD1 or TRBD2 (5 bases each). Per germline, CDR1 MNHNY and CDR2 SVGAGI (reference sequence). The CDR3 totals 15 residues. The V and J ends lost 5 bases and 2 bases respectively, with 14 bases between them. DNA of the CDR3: TGTGCCAGCAGTGAACTAAAGGGGACCACAGATACGCAGTATTTT. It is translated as CASSELKGTTDTQYF.

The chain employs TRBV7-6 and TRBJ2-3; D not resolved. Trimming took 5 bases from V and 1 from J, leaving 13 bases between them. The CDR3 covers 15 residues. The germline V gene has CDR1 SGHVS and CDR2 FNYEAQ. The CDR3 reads CASSRLDPGTDTQYF. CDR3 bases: TGTGCCAGCAGCCGCCTCGACCCGGGCACAGATACGCAGTATTTT. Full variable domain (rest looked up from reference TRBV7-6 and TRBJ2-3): GAGVSQSPRYKVTKRGQDVALRCDPISGHVSLYWYRQALGQGPEFLTYFNYEAQQDKSGLPNDRFSAERPEGSISTLTIQRTEQRDSAMYRCASSRLDPGTDTQYFGPGTRLTVL.

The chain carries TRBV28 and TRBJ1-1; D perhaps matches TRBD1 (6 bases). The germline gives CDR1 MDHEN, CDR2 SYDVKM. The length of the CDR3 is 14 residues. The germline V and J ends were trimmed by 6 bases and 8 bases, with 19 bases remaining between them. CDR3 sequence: CASSIDSGGKEAFF. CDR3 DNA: TGTGCCAGCAGCATAGATTCGGGGGGCAAAGAAGCTTTCTTT.

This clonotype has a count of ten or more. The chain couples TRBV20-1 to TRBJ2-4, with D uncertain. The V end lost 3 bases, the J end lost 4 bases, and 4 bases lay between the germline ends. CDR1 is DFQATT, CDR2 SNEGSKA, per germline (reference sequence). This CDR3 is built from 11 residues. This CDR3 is CSARAKNIQYF. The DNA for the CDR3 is TGCAGTGCTAGGGCAAAAAACATTCAGTACTTC.

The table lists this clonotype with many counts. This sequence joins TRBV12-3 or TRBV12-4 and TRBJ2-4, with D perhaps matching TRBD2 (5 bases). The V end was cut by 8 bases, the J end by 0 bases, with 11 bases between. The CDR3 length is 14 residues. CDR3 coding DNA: TGTGCCAGCGCCGGGGTCCTAGCCAAAAACATTCAGTACTTC. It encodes CASAGVLAKNIQYF.

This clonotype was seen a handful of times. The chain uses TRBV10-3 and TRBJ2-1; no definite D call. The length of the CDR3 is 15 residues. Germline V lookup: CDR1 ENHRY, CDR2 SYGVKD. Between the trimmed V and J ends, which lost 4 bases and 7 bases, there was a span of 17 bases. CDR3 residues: CAISVADPLENEQFF. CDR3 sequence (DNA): TGTGCCATCAGTGTAGCTGACCCTTTAGAAAATGAGCAGTTCTTC.

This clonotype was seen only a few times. DNA for the CDR3: TGTGCCAGCAGAATGGATACGCAGTATTTT. Residues: CASRMDTQYF. The chain joins TRBV11-2 to TRBJ2-3, with D hard to call. The CDR3 is 10 residues long. Per the germline V gene, CDR1 is SGHAT and CDR2 is FQNNGV. Trimming pared 6 bases from V and 6 bases from J, leaving 4 bases between.

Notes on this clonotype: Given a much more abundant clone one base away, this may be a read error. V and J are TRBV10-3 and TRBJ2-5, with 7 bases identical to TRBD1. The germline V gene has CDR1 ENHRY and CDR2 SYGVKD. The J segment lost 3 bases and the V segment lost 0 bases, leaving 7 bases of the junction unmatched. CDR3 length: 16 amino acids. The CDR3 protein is CAISESTTGRKETQYF. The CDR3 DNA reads TGTGCCATCAGTGAGTCGACGACAGGGCGGAAAGAGACCCAGTACTTC.

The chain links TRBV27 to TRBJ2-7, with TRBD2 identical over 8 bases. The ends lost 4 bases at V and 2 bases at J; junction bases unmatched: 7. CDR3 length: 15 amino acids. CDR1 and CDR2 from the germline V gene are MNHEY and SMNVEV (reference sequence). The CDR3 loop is CASSYTSGPTYEQYF. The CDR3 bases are TGTGCCAGCAGTTATACTAGCGGCCCTACCTACGAGCAGTACTTC.

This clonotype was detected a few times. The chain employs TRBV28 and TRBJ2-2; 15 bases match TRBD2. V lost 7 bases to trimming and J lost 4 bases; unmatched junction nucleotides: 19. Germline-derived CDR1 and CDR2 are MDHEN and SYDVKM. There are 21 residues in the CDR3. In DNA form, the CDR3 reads TGTGCCAGCAAGATCCTAGGGGGGACTAGCGGGAGGAGTTTTTTCACCGGGGAGCTGTTTTTT. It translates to CASKILGGTSGRSFFTGELFF.

Here the CDR3 DNA reads TGCAGCGTTGCTCCCGGGGACAGGCAAACCGGGGAGCTGTTTTTT. Its translation: CSVAPGDRQTGELFF. The chain carries TRBV29-1 and TRBJ2-2, with 8 bases identical to TRBD1. CDR1 is SQVTM and CDR2 is ANQGSEA in the germline V gene. V dropped 4 bases and J dropped 5; count of bases not matched to a gene: 9. The CDR3 contains 15 residues.

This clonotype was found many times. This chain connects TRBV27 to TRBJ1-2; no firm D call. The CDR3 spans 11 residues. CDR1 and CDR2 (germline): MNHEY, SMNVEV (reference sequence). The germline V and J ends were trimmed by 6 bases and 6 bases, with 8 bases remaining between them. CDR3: CASRSMDGYTF. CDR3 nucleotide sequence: TGTGCCAGCAGGTCTATGGATGGCTACACCTTC.

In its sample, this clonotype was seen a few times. Here the CDR3 DNA reads TGTGCCAGCAGTTTAAACACAGCCTACGAGCAGTACTTC. As protein: CASSLNTAYEQYF. This chain connects TRBV27 to TRBJ2-7; no clear D gene. CDR3 length: 13 residues. Germline lookup yields CDR1 MNHEY and CDR2 SMNVEV (reference sequence). Trimming pared 2 bases from V and 2 bases from J, leaving 7 bases between.

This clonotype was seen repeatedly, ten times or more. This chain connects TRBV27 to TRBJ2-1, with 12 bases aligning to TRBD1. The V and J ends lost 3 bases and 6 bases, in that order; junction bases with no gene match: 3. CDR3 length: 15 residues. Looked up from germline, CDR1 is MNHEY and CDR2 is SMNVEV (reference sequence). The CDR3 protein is CASSLGTGGFNEQFF. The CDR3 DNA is TGTGCCAGCAGTTTGGGGACAGGGGGCTTCAATGAGCAGTTCTTC.

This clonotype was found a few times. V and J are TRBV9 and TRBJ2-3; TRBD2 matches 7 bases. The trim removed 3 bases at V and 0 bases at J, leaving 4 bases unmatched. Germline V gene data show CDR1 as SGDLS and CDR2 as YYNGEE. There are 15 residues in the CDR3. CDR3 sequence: CASSGAAGSTDTQYF. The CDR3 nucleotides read TGTGCCAGCAGCGGTGCAGCGGGAAGCACAGATACGCAGTATTTT.